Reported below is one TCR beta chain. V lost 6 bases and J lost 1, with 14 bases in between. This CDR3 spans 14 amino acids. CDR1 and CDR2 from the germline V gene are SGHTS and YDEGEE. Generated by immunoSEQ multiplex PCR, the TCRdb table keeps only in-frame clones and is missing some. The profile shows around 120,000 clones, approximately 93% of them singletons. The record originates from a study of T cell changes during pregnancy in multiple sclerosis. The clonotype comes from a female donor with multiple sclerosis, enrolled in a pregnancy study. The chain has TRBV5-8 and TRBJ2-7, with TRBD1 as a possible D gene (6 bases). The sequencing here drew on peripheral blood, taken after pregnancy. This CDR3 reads CASTIEGVSYEQYF. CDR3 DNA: TGTGCCAGCACCATTGAGGGGGTATCCTACGAGCAGTACTTC. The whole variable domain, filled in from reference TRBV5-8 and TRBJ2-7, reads EAGVTQSPTHLIKTRGQQATLRCSPISGHTSVYWYQQALGLGLQFLLWYDEGEERNRGNFPPRFSGRQFPNYSSELNVNALELEDSALYLCASTIEGVSYEQYFGPGTRLTVT.